These 7 T cell receptor beta chains share one sample of origin, sequenced in a study of shared clonotypes between healthy human individuals. Clones were read by immunoSEQ multiplex PCR, and TCRdb kept only the in-frame ones, dropping some. Altogether 100,000 or so clones are present, approximately 51% being singletons, with the ten largest covering roughly 16%. The specimen was PBMCs. These receptors were taken from a woman in her forties in good health. Some clones in this sample may be carry-over from other donors' samples.

V is TRBV5-1 and J is TRBJ2-1; D may correspond to TRBD1 or TRBD2 (5 bases each). The CDR3 runs 18 residues. Germline V lookup: CDR1 SGHRS, CDR2 YFSETQ. V was cut by 1 base and J by 6 bases, with 23 bases left in between. The DNA for the CDR3 is TGCGCCAGCAGCTTGACGGTCATGGGGCTAGCCGCTTCCAATGAGCAGTTCTTC. It encodes CASSLTVMGLAASNEQFF.

This sequence joins TRBV10-2 and TRBJ1-5, with D uncertain. Trimming left V 1 base short and J 6 bases short, with 7 bases between. This CDR3 has 13 amino acids. From germline, CDR1 is WSHSY and CDR2 SAAADI. The CDR3 DNA reads TGCGCCAGCAGTGAGTTTTGGGGTCAGCCCCAGCATTTT. It translates to CASSEFWGQPQHF.

As DNA, the CDR3 is TGTGCCAGTACGGGACTTCCGACAGAGACCCAGTACTTC. It is translated as CASTGLPTETQYF. J is TRBJ2-5 and V is TRBV10-3; D may be TRBD2 (6 bases). The CDR3 is 13 residues long. The ends were cut back, 10 bases at V and 4 bases at J, with 16 bases in the middle. The V gene's germline CDR1 is ENHRY and CDR2 SYGVKD.

V gene TRBV5-4 combines with J gene TRBJ2-7; 7 nucleotides line up with TRBD1. CDR1 SGHNT and CDR2 YYREEE come from the germline V gene (reference sequence). J was trimmed by 3 bases and V by 4 bases; bases with no gene match: 7. CDR3 length: 14 residues. The CDR3 DNA reads TGTGCCAGCAGCAGTCGACAGGGAAACTACGAGCAGTACTTC. Protein sequence: CASSSRQGNYEQYF.

The chain recombines TRBV30 with TRBJ2-1, with TRBD2 matching over 7 bases. Germline V CDR1 and CDR2: GTSNPN, SVGIG (reference sequence). The CDR3 sequence is 16 residues long. Trimming removed 4 bases from V and 5 bases from J; junction bases left unmatched: 14. CDR3 nucleotides: TGTGCCTGGAAAGTATTCTTTGCGGGAGATCACAATGAGCAGTTCTTC. Amino acids: CAWKVFFAGDHNEQFF. Combining the CDR3 with reference TRBV30 and TRBJ2-1 gives the whole variable domain SQTIHQWPATLVQPVGSPLSLECTVEGTSNPNLYWYRQAAGRGLQLLFYSVGIGQISSEVPQNLSASRPQDRQFILSSKKLLLSDSGFYLCAWKVFFAGDHNEQFFGPGTRLTVL.

This clone was detected ten times or more. The CDR3 nucleotides are TGTGCCAGCAGTGTGTTAGCGGGAGAGCACTCCTACAATGAGCAGTTCTTC. Protein product: CASSVLAGEHSYNEQFF. V and J are TRBV6-4 and TRBJ2-1, with 9 bases that match TRBD2. Germline V gene data show CDR1 as MRHNA and CDR2 as SNTAGT. J lost 0 bases, V lost 4 bases, and 7 bases had no gene match. This CDR3 has 17 amino acids.

Many counts were recorded for this clone. One base away lies a much larger clone, so this may be a sequencing read error. The V gene is TRBV28, the J gene TRBJ1-4; weak D call: TRBD1 (6 bases). Germline V gene sequence: CDR1 MDHEN, CDR2 SYDVKM. The ends were cut back, 7 bases at V and 7 bases at J, with 19 bases in the middle. The CDR3 sequence is 15 residues long. CDR3 bases: TGTGCCAGCAACCTCAACGAGCAGGGGAGTGAAAAACTGTTTTTT. Translating it yields CASNLNEQGSEKLFF.